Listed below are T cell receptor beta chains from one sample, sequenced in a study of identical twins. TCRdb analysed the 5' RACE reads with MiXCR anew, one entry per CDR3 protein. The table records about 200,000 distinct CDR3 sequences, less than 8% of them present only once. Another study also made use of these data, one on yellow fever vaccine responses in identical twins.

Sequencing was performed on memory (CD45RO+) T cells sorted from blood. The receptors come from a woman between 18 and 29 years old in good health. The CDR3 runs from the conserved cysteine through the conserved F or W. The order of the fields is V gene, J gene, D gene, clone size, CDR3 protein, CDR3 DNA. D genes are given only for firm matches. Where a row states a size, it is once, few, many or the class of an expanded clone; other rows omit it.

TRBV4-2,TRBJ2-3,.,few,CASSLRTLTSTDTQYF,TGTGCCAGCAGCCTAAGGACTCTAACTAGCACAGATACGCAGTATTTT
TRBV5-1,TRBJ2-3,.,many,CASSLGSKGTDTQYF,TGCGCCAGCAGCTTGGGTAGCAAAGGCACAGATACGCAGTATTTT
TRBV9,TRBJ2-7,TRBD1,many,CASSLRTGEGEQYF,TGTGCCAGCAGCCTGAGGACAGGGGAAGGCGAGCAGTACTTC
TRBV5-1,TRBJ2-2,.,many,CASSLSRGVPGELFF,TGCGCCAGCAGCTTATCCAGGGGGGTACCCGGGGAGCTGTTTTTT
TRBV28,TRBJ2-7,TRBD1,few,CASSFGGRGQAIYEQYF,TGTGCCAGCAGTTTTGGGGGCAGAGGACAGGCGATTTACGAGCAGTACTTC
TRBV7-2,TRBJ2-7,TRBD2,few,CASSLTRLAGNSYEQYF,TGTGCCAGCAGCCTTACGCGACTAGCGGGAAACTCGTACGAGCAGTACTTC
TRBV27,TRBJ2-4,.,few,CASSSGTRNIQYF,TGTGCCAGCAGTTCCGGGACGCGAAACATTCAGTACTTC
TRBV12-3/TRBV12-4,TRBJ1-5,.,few,CASSLRSVSNQPQHF,TGTGCCAGCAGTTTACGAAGCGTAAGCAATCAGCCCCAGCATTTT
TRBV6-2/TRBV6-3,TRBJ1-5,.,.,CASSYSFYSNQPQHF,TGTGCCAGCAGTTACTCGTTTTATAGCAATCAGCCCCAGCATTTT
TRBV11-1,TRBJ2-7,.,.,CASSFEGSSYEQYF,TGTGCCAGCAGCTTCGAAGGGAGCTCCTACGAGCAGTACTTC
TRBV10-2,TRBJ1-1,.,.,CASSAGGRTEAFF,TGCGCCAGCAGTGCGGGGGGGCGTACTGAAGCTTTCTTT
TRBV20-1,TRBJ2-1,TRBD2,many,CSATTGTSGYNEQFF,TGCAGTGCTACTACCGGGACTAGCGGCTACAATGAGCAGTTCTTC
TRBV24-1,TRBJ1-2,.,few,CATSDPGQYYGYTF,TGTGCCACCAGTGACCCTGGACAGTACTATGGCTACACCTTC
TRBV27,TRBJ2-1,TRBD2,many,CASSSFEREQAYNEQFF,TGTGCCAGCAGTTCGTTCGAGCGGGAGCAGGCATACAATGAGCAGTTCTTC
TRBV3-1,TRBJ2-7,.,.,CASSFTPYEQYF,TGTGCCAGCAGCTTTACTCCCTACGAGCAGTACTTC
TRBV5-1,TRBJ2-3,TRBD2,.,CASSLRTSAASTDTQYF,TGCGCCAGCAGCCTGCGGACTAGCGCGGCTAGCACAGATACGCAGTATTTT
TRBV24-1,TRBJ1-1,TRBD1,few,CATSEPDRERAFF,TGTGCCACCAGTGAGCCAGACAGGGAGAGGGCTTTCTTT
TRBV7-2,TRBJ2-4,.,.,CASSLEGSKNIQYF,TGTGCCAGCAGCTTGGAGGGGAGCAAAAACATTCAGTACTTC
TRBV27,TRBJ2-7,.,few,CASSKGGIGSSYEQYF,TGTGCCAGCAGTAAGGGCGGGATCGGGAGCTCCTACGAGCAGTACTTC
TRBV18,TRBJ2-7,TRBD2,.,CASSPPGLAGGTSYEQYF,TGTGCCAGCTCACCACCGGGACTAGCGGGAGGTACCTCCTACGAGCAGTACTTC
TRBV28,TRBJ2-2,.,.,CASSLFGKGTGELFF,TGTGCCAGCAGTTTATTCGGGAAAGGGACCGGGGAGCTGTTTTTT
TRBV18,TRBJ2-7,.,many,CASSSRHNSYEQYF,TGTGCCAGCTCATCGCGCCACAATTCCTACGAGCAGTACTTC
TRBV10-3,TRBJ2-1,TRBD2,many,CAISGTSPANEQFF,TGTGCCATCAGCGGGACTAGCCCCGCCAATGAGCAGTTCTTC
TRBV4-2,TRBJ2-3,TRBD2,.,CASSQDLAGVPDTQYF,TGTGCCAGCAGCCAAGATCTAGCGGGAGTCCCAGATACGCAGTATTTT
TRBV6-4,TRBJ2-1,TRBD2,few,CASSVDGGGYNEQFF,TGTGCCAGCAGTGTCGACGGGGGGGGATACAATGAGCAGTTCTTC
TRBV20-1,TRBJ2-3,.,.,CSAVRDRDTQYF,TGCAGTGCGGTAAGGGATAGAGATACGCAGTATTTT
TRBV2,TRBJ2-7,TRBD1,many,CASSEHRGQANSYEQYF,TGTGCCAGCAGTGAACATCGTGGACAGGCCAATTCCTACGAGCAGTACTTC
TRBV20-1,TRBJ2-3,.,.,CSASPREVRFTDTQYF,TGCAGTGCTAGTCCGAGAGAGGTTAGATTCACAGATACGCAGTATTTT
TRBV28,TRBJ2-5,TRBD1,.,CASSRLQGGQETQYF,TGTGCCAGCAGTAGATTACAGGGGGGCCAAGAGACCCAGTACTTC
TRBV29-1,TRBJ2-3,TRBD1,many,CSVVRQGGTSTDTQYF,TGCAGCGTTGTGAGACAGGGGGGAACTAGCACAGATACGCAGTATTTT
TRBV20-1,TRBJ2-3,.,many,CSARDGAGRTDTQYF,TGCAGTGCTAGAGATGGGGCAGGACGCACAGATACGCAGTATTTT
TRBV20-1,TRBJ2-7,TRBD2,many,CSARAGLAGLGLYEQYF,TGCAGTGCTAGAGCTGGACTAGCGGGTTTGGGGCTCTACGAGCAGTACTTC
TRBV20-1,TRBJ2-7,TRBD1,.,CSADRQGVAYEQYF,TGCAGTGCCGACCGACAGGGGGTCGCTTACGAGCAGTACTTC
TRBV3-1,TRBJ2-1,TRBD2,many,CASSPQAGGFYNEQFF,TGTGCCAGCAGCCCCCAGGCGGGAGGGTTCTACAATGAGCAGTTCTTC
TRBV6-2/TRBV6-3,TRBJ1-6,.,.,CASAVLWNSPLHF,TGTGCCAGCGCGGTGCTGTGGAATTCACCCCTCCACTTT
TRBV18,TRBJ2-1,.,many,CASSRGLASDEQFF,TGTGCCAGCTCACGGGGCCTAGCCAGCGATGAGCAGTTCTTC
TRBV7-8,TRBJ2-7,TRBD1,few,CASSPGQGLYEQYF,TGTGCCAGCAGCCCGGGACAGGGTTTATACGAGCAGTACTTC
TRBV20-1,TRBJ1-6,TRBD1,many,CSARVTGQASPLHF,TGCAGTGCTAGAGTAACCGGACAGGCTTCACCCCTCCACTTT
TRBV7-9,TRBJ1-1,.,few,CASSPRDLETEAFF,TGTGCCAGCAGCCCGCGGGACCTGGAGACTGAAGCTTTCTTT
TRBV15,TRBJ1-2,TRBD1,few,CATSGSGGLGYTF,TGTGCCACCAGCGGATCAGGGGGCTTGGGCTACACCTTC
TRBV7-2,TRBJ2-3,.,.,CASSLSPQAAQYF,TGTGCCAGCAGCTTATCCCCGCAAGCGGCGCAGTATTTT
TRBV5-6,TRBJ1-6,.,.,CASSFRTSGYNSPLHF,TGTGCCAGCAGCTTCAGGACCTCTGGATATAATTCACCCCTCCACTTT
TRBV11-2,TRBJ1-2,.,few,CASSLVPNYGYTF,TGTGCCAGCAGCTTAGTTCCTAACTATGGCTACACCTTC
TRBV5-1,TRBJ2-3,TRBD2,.,CASSGGLAGAIDTQYF,TGCGCCAGCAGCGGAGGCTTAGCGGGGGCGATAGATACGCAGTATTTT
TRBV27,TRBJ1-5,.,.,CASSPGTNSNQPQHF,TGTGCCAGCAGTCCCGGGACAAATAGCAATCAGCCCCAGCATTTT
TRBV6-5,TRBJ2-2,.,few,CASSYSGQLTGELFF,TGTGCCAGCAGTTACTCGGGCCAACTCACCGGGGAGCTGTTTTTT
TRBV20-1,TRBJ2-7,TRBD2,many,CSAREASGAYEQYF,TGCAGTGCTAGAGAGGCTAGCGGGGCCTACGAGCAGTACTTC